Listed here are 18 T cell receptor beta chains from one sample, sequenced in a study of beta chain features in type 1 diabetes. Reverse transcription of all isolated RNA meant that expressed TCRB transcripts were sequenced. Sequencing was performed with immunoSEQ multiplex PCR; in TCRdb, only in-frame clones are kept and a portion is missing. This table has fewer than 200,000 clones, about 13% appearing once. Material for sequencing was central memory CD4+ T cells from blood. The source is a woman younger than 35 in good health.

The gene calls are TRBV7-9 and TRBJ2-5; 11 bases line up with TRBD2. The ends lost 5 bases at V and 2 bases at J; junction bases unmatched: 4. The CDR3 consists of 15 residues. The V gene's germline CDR1 is SEHNR and CDR2 FQNEAQ (reference sequence). The CDR3 coding sequence is TGTGCCAGCAGCCCCGGGACTAGCGGACAAGAGACCCAGTACTTC. Translating it yields CASSPGTSGQETQYF.

The chain couples TRBV18 to TRBJ2-3; tentatively, D is TRBD2 (5 bases). V lost 2 bases and J lost 4, with 16 bases in between. Germline assignment: CDR1 KGHSH and CDR2 LQKENI. The CDR3 consists of 16 residues. The CDR3 DNA sequence: TGTGCCAGCTCACCAGGGCGGAGAGGGCTGGCAGATACGCAGTATTTT. It specifies CASSPGRRGLADTQYF.

V is TRBV4-1 and J is TRBJ2-5; TRBD1 agrees at 10 bases. CDR3 size: 18 residues. Trimming took 1 base from V and 2 from J; bases not matched to a gene: 10. Germline lookup yields CDR1 MGHRA and CDR2 YSYEKL. The CDR3 coding sequence is TGCGCCAGCAGCCAAGCCACGTCCGGGACAGGGGAACAAGAGACCCAGTACTTC. It is translated as CASSQATSGTGEQETQYF.

This clone was found many times. DNA for the CDR3: TGCAGCGTGGAGCGGAGCGACTACAATGAGCAGTTCTTC. It yields the protein CSVERSDYNEQFF. The chain couples TRBV29-1 to TRBJ2-1; TRBD2 is a possible D gene (5 bases). CDR1 and CDR2 (germline): SQVTM, ANQGSEA. The germline V and J ends were trimmed by 6 bases and 3 bases, with 12 bases remaining between them. The CDR3 is 13 residues long.

This clone was detected only a few times. At one end the junction does not follow the germline gene, possibly because of a read error. V usage is TRBV28 and J usage is TRBJ1-2, with D unresolved. This CDR3 comprises 14 residues. From germline, CDR1 is MDHEN and CDR2 SYDVKM. The CDR3 DNA reads as TGTGCCAGCAGTTTAGAGGGAGAGAACTACGGCTACACCTTC. Translation: CASSLEGENYGYTF.

This clone has more than one count but fewer than ten. This chain links TRBV27 with TRBJ2-3; D is ambiguous. The V end was cut by 8 bases, the J end by 4 bases, with 16 bases between. The CDR3 totals 14 residues. From germline, CDR1 is MNHEY and CDR2 SMNVEV (reference sequence). In DNA form, the CDR3 reads TGTGCCAGCCAGTCGTATGTGGCGGCAGATACGCAGTATTTT. Amino acid sequence: CASQSYVAADTQYF.

This clone was recorded a few times. The junction differs from germline at one of its ends, possibly a read error. The V call is TRBV7-7, the J call TRBJ2-3; D is possibly TRBD2 (5 bases). The CDR3 sequence is 13 residues long. Germline V gene data show CDR1 as SSHAT and CDR2 as FNYEAQ (reference sequence). The CDR3 protein is CASSFSGTDTQYF. In nucleotides, the CDR3 is TGTGCTAGCAGCTTTAGCGGCACAGATACGCAGTATTTT. The variable domain in full, with the rest retrieved from reference TRBV7-7 and TRBJ2-3, is GAGVSQSPRYKVTKRGQDVTLRCDPISSHATLYWYQQALGQGPEFLTYFNYEAQPDKSGLPSDRFSAERPEGSISTLTIQRTEQRDSAMYRCASSFSGTDTQYFGPGTRLTVL.

This chain joins TRBV7-2 and TRBJ2-5, with 10 bases identical to TRBD2. The CDR3 covers 15 residues. Losses at the gene ends were 6 bases for V and 4 bases for J; bases not matched to a gene: 8. Germline assignment: CDR1 SGHTA and CDR2 FQGNSA. DNA of the CDR3: TGTGCCAGCAGTTTAACTAGCGGGGTCGGAGAGACCCAGTACTTC. Protein: CASSLTSGVGETQYF.

This clone was observed a few times. The chain employs TRBV28 and TRBJ2-5, with 10 bases matching TRBD2. The J segment lost 4 bases and the V segment lost 8 bases, leaving 7 bases of the junction unmatched. This CDR3 contains 14 residues. The germline CDR1 and CDR2 sequences are MDHEN and SYDVKM. In nucleotides, the CDR3 is TGTGCCAGCTTGAGTAGCGGGAGGCCAGAGACCCAGTACTTC. The encoded protein is CASLSSGRPETQYF. Drawing the rest from reference TRBV28 and TRBJ2-5, the complete variable domain is DVKVTQSSRYLVKRTGEKVFLECVQDMDHENMFWYRQDPGLGLRLIYFSYDVKMKEKGDIPEGYSVSREKKERFSLILESASTNQTSMYLCASLSSGRPETQYFGPGTRLLVL.

This clone was observed a few times. The chain has TRBV29-1 and TRBJ2-1, with TRBD2 identical over 14 bases. The CDR3 totals 14 residues. V gave up 7 bases and J gave up 6 bases; unmatched junction bases: 5. CDR1 is SQVTM, CDR2 ANQGSEA, per germline. The CDR3 reads CSGGGLAGVNEQFF. In DNA form, the CDR3 reads TGCAGCGGGGGGGGACTAGCGGGAGTCAATGAGCAGTTCTTC.

This clone has only a few counts. The chain recombines TRBV5-6 with TRBJ1-5, with D uncertain. The CDR3 has 14 amino acids. Per the germline V gene, CDR1 is SGHDT and CDR2 is YYEEEE. V lost 1 base and J 9 bases, leaving 14 bases between the germline ends. The CDR3 DNA reads TGTGCCAGCAGCTTGATCTTCGGGGTTTGGCCCCAGCATTTT. Translated, it gives CASSLIFGVWPQHF.

V and J are TRBV5-1 and TRBJ2-2, with 11 positions matching TRBD1. Trimming cost V 4 bases and J 7 bases; bases outside gene matches: 6. The CDR3 spans 15 residues. CDR1 is SGHRS, CDR2 YFSETQ, per germline. The CDR3 sequence is CASSPDRGLNGELFF. The CDR3 DNA is TGCGCCAGCAGCCCGGACAGGGGGCTCAACGGGGAGCTGTTTTTT.

A few counts support this clone. This sequence joins TRBV5-1 and TRBJ1-3; D perhaps matches TRBD1 (6 bases). CDR3 length equals 13 residues. The V end lost 4 bases, the J end lost 2 bases, and 7 bases lay between the germline ends. CDR1 SGHRS and CDR2 YFSETQ come from the germline V gene. This CDR3 reads CASSPGAGNTIYF. In DNA form, the CDR3 reads TGCGCCAGCAGCCCAGGGGCTGGAAACACCATATATTTT.

V is TRBV9 and J is TRBJ2-5; a possible D gene is TRBD2 (6 bases). The CDR3 totals 15 residues. The V and J ends lost 0 bases and 1 base respectively, with 10 bases between them. CDR1 SGDLS and CDR2 YYNGEE come from the germline V gene. CDR3 amino acids: CASSVGGGSQETQYF. The CDR3 DNA is TGTGCCAGCAGCGTAGGTGGGGGGAGCCAAGAGACCCAGTACTTC.

In this sample, this clone turned up once. The CDR3 loop is CASSEAAQGSTEAFF. As DNA, the CDR3 is TGTGCCAGCAGTGAAGCAGCGCAGGGGTCCACTGAAGCTTTCTTT. The genes are TRBV2 and TRBJ1-1; D is possibly TRBD1 (6 bases). Between the trimmed V and J ends, which lost 0 bases and 4 bases, there was a span of 12 bases. This CDR3 comprises 15 residues. Germline values: CDR1 SNHLY, CDR2 FYNNEI. Filled out from reference TRBV2 and TRBJ1-1, the complete variable domain reads EPEVTQTPSHQVTQMGQEVILRCVPISNHLYFYWYRQILGQKVEFLVSFYNNEISEKSEIFDDQFSVERPDGSNFTLKIRSTKLEDSAMYFCASSEAAQGSTEAFFGQGTRLTVV.

The genes are TRBV11-2 and TRBJ2-7, with 7 bases that match TRBD1. J was trimmed by 6 bases and V by 8 bases; bases with no gene match: 13. This CDR3 region has 14 residues. CDR1 SGHAT and CDR2 FQNNGV come from the germline V gene. The CDR3 here is CASGPLTGLGEQYF. Here the CDR3 DNA reads TGTGCCAGCGGACCTTTGACAGGGCTTGGCGAGCAGTACTTC.

This clone was counted between two and nine times. This chain connects TRBV29-1 to TRBJ1-2; possible D gene TRBD1, 5 bases. V lost 1 base to trimming and J lost 5 bases, with 20 bases between them. This CDR3 is built from 16 residues. From germline, CDR1 is SQVTM and CDR2 ANQGSEA. Here the CDR3 reads CSVEGGRGPSNYGYTF. CDR3 nucleotide sequence: TGCAGCGTTGAAGGAGGGAGGGGTCCTTCGAATTATGGCTACACCTTC.

This clone appeared a few times. Distinct nucleotide sequences in the sample also encode this CDR3. The chain uses TRBV11-2 and TRBJ2-7; TRBD1 agrees at 9 bases. After removal of 5 bases from V and 3 bases from J, the junction contained 5 bases not matched to a gene. CDR3 length: 14 residues. Per germline, CDR1 SGHAT and CDR2 FQNNGV. The CDR3 sequence is CASSPGTGFYEQYF. DNA of the CDR3: TGTGCCAGCAGCCCCGGGACAGGGTTCTACGAGCAGTACTTC.